One sample yielded the 28 T cell receptor beta chains listed below, sequenced in a study of blood T cells in healthy people across ages. Together with a sample-barcoded 5' primer, a J-beta primer mix was included in a second PCR lasting about 7 to 11 cycles. MiXCR, applied by TCRdb to the 5' RACE reads, yields one record per CDR3 protein. The data contain 1.8 million or so distinct CDR3 sequences, about two fifths of them seen just once; the ten biggest clones take up roughly 23%. Sequencing used blood. The receptor set was obtained from a human donor in good health.

This clonotype was seen more than once but under ten times. The chain joins TRBV24-1 to TRBJ1-1; D is perhaps TRBD1 (5 bases). This CDR3 has 13 residues. V lost 5 bases, J lost 5 bases, and 11 bases lay in between. Germline CDR1 is KGHDR and CDR2 is SFDVKD. The CDR3 is CATSGGMGTEAFF. The CDR3 nucleotides are TGTGCCACCAGTGGGGGGATGGGGACTGAAGCTTTCTTT.

As concerns this clonotype: An end of the junction does not agree with germline; a read error may underlie this. The CDR3 DNA sequence: TGCAGCGTTGAGTCCTCTGGAACCACCATATATTTT. Protein: CSVESSGTTIYF. This chain uses TRBV29-1 with TRBJ1-3; D is unresolved. The CDR3 is 12 amino acids. Per germline, CDR1 SQVTM and CDR2 ANQGSEA. The full variable domain, its missing parts supplied by reference TRBV29-1 and TRBJ1-3, is SAVISQKPSRDICQRGTSLTIQCQVDSQVTMMFWYRQQPGQSLTLIATANQGSEATYESGFVIDKFPISRPNLTFSTLTVSNMSPEDSSIYLCSVESSGTTIYFGEGSWLTVV.

The genes are TRBV7-2 and TRBJ2-1; 10 bases are shared with TRBD2. Trimming removed 1 base from V and 8 bases from J; junction bases left unmatched: 8. This CDR3 comprises 16 residues. Looked up from germline, CDR1 is SGHTA and CDR2 is FQGNSA. As DNA, the CDR3 is TGTGCCAGCAGCTTAGGGGGGACTAGCGATTTCCATGAGCAGTTCTTC. Its translation: CASSLGGTSDFHEQFF.

This chain links TRBV9 with TRBJ2-1; D remains ambiguous. V was trimmed by 9 bases and J by 0 bases, leaving 13 bases between them. Germline V gene lookup returns CDR1 SGDLS and CDR2 YYNGEE. CDR3 length: 14 amino acids. CDR3 protein: CANRPSSSYNEQFF. CDR3 nucleotide sequence: TGTGCCAACCGTCCCTCGAGCTCCTACAATGAGCAGTTCTTC.

The genes are TRBV6-2 or TRBV6-3 and TRBJ2-1; D gene ambiguous. The CDR3 runs 13 residues. In germline, CDR1 is MNHEY, CDR2 SVGEGT. Trimming removed 7 bases at V and 7 bases at J, with 14 bases between. The CDR3 spells CASTLDKKNEQFF. The CDR3 region has the DNA TGTGCCAGCACCCTAGACAAGAAAAATGAGCAGTTCTTC.

There are many counts of this clonotype. The chain recombines TRBV20-1 with TRBJ2-1; D remains ambiguous. Germline lookup yields CDR1 DFQATT and CDR2 SNEGSKA (reference sequence). Trimming pared 5 bases from V and 7 bases from J, leaving 12 bases between. This CDR3 has 12 residues. CDR3 nucleotide sequence: TGCAGTGCTTCTTACGCGCTGAATGAGCAGTTCTTC. The encoded protein is CSASYALNEQFF.

The sample holds a few counts of this clonotype. V usage is TRBV7-9 and J usage is TRBJ2-1; 7 nucleotides match TRBD2. CDR3 length: 13 amino acids. The germline V gene encodes CDR1 SEHNR and CDR2 FQNEAQ (reference sequence). Trimming removed 0 bases from V and 9 bases from J; junction bases left unmatched: 2. In DNA, the CDR3 is TGTGCCAGCAGCTTAGCTGTAGCGGGTGAGCAGTTCTTC. It is translated as CASSLAVAGEQFF.

This clonotype has more than one count but fewer than ten. This chain joins TRBV12-3 or TRBV12-4 and TRBJ2-7; TRBD1 matches at 9 bases. Trimming at V came to 5 bases and at J to 0 bases, leaving 8 bases not matched to a gene. The CDR3 loop spans 16 amino acids. Written as DNA, the CDR3 is TGTGCCAGCAGTCGAAACAGGGGGCGCGTCTCCTACGAGCAGTACTTC. Translating it yields CASSRNRGRVSYEQYF.

As concerns this clonotype: The junction does not match germline at one end; this may be a read error. The chain has TRBV12-5 and TRBJ2-7, with a possible D match to TRBD1 (6 bases). Germline CDR1 reads LGHNT; CDR2 reads FRNRAP. This CDR3 has 17 residues. CDR3 region: CTSGLVLWGQGTYEQYF. As DNA, the CDR3 is TGTACTAGTGGTTTGGTACTGTGGGGGCAGGGGACCTACGAGCAGTACTTC.

The chain recombines TRBV29-1 with TRBJ1-1; tentative D call: TRBD1 (5 bases). V was cut by 7 bases and J by 1 base, with 13 bases left in between. This CDR3 region has 13 residues. Germline V gene lookup returns CDR1 SQVTM and CDR2 ANQGSEA. In DNA form, the CDR3 reads TGCAGCGGTGGGGAGGGGCAGAACACTGAAGCTTTCTTT. Protein product: CSGGEGQNTEAFF.

V gene TRBV18 combines with J gene TRBJ1-1; D unresolved. Germline assignment: CDR1 KGHSH and CDR2 LQKENI. The V gene lost 5 bases and the J gene lost 7 bases, with 14 bases spanning the gap. The CDR3 extends over 13 amino acids. DNA for the CDR3: TGTGCCAGCTCAGTCGCCCAGACGGGTGAAGCTTTCTTT. Its translation: CASSVAQTGEAFF.

The V and J genes are TRBV12-3 or TRBV12-4 and TRBJ2-3; D is possibly TRBD2 (5 bases). V dropped 3 bases and J dropped 0 bases, with 10 bases sitting between them. This CDR3 contains 15 residues. The CDR3 spells CASSFGDTSTDTQYF. The CDR3 bases are TGTGCCAGCAGTTTCGGGGATACTAGCACAGATACGCAGTATTTT.

The chain combines TRBV15 with TRBJ2-4; D unresolved. The germline V gene encodes CDR1 LNHNV and CDR2 YYDKDF (reference sequence). The CDR3 contains 16 residues. Trimming shortened V by 0 bases and J by 6 bases, and 15 bases separated the two germline ends. CDR3 nucleotides: TGTGCCACCAGCAGAGAAAGGGATCGAACCTTAAACATTCAGTACTTC. It codes for CATSRERDRTLNIQYF.

The rearrangement links TRBV7-8 to TRBJ2-7; D unclear. V lost 4 bases and J lost 0, with 13 bases in between. The CDR3 is 15 amino acids. The germline gives CDR1 SGHVS, CDR2 FQNEAQ. The CDR3 coding sequence is TGTGCCAGCAGCTCCAGACTGGGTGCCTCCTACGAGCAGTACTTC. It translates to CASSSRLGASYEQYF.

This clonotype was seen only a few times. The chain recombines TRBV6-5 with TRBJ2-6; D ambiguous. This CDR3 is 18 amino acids long. Germline V CDR1 and CDR2: MNHEY, SVGAGI. Trimming cost V 2 bases and J 0 bases, with 14 bases left between them. The CDR3 loop is CASSYGVRAVSGANVLTF. CDR3 nucleotide sequence: TGTGCCAGCAGTTACGGGGTTCGGGCGGTCTCTGGGGCCAACGTCCTGACTTTC.

As concerns this clonotype: A read error may account for a junction end that differs from germline. V is TRBV12-3 or TRBV12-4 and J is TRBJ2-1; 8 nucleotides agree with TRBD2. The CDR3 is 13 amino acids. CDR3 loop: CASGLWREDEQFF. The CDR3 bases are TGTGCCAGCGGTTTATGGCGGGAGGATGAGCAGTTCTTC.

The chain recombines TRBV11-1 with TRBJ2-7; D gene ambiguous. The CDR3 covers 13 residues. V was trimmed by 2 bases and J by 4 bases, leaving 9 bases between them. Germline values: CDR1 SGHAT, CDR2 FQDESV (reference sequence). The CDR3 bases are TGTGCCAGCAGCTTACCAGACGGTTACGAGCAGTACTTC. It codes for CASSLPDGYEQYF.

This clonotype was observed a handful of times. The chain joins TRBV5-1 to TRBJ2-1, with 9 bases identical to TRBD2. CDR3 length equals 17 residues. Germline V gene sequence: CDR1 SGHRS, CDR2 YFSETQ. V lost 0 bases, J lost 5 bases, and 9 bases stayed unmatched. CDR3 region: CASSLVVAGAVHNEQFF. In nucleotides, the CDR3 is TGCGCCAGCAGCTTGGTTGTAGCGGGGGCCGTCCACAATGAGCAGTTCTTC.

The V call is TRBV5-5, the J call TRBJ2-7; D might be TRBD1 (6 bases). Germline assignment: CDR1 SGHKS and CDR2 YYEKEE (reference sequence). This CDR3 is built from 16 residues. Trimming removed 0 bases from V and 10 bases from J, with 23 bases in between. The CDR3: CASSLEVGASAEIQYF. DNA for the CDR3: TGTGCCAGCAGCTTGGAGGTGGGGGCGAGTGCGGAGATCCAGTACTTC.

This clonotype was counted a few times. V gene TRBV5-1 combines with J gene TRBJ2-5, with 16 bases matching TRBD2. Germline CDR1 SGHRS, CDR2 YFSETQ. V was pared by 4 bases and J by 4 bases, with 7 bases of the junction left unmatched. The CDR3 runs to 17 residues. The CDR3 nucleotides are TGCGCCAGCAGCCTGGGACTAGCGGGGGGGCCGGGAGAGACCCAGTACTTC. Translated, it gives CASSLGLAGGPGETQYF. The whole variable domain, filled in from reference TRBV5-1 and TRBJ2-5, reads KAGVTQTPRYLIKTRGQQVTLSCSPISGHRSVSWYQQTPGQGLQFLFEYFSETQRNKGNFPGRFSGRQFSNSRSEMNVSTLELGDSALYLCASSLGLAGGPGETQYFGPGTRLLVL.

This CDR3 is CASSQDTGTGSYNEQFF. The CDR3 DNA follows: TGTGCCAGCAGCCAAGATACGGGAACGGGCTCCTACAATGAGCAGTTCTTC. This rearrangement joins TRBV3-1 to TRBJ2-1, with D possibly being TRBD2 (5 bases). This CDR3 region has 17 residues. The germline V gene has CDR1 LGHDT and CDR2 YNNKEL (reference sequence). Trimming took 0 bases from V and 0 from J, leaving 12 bases between them.

V usage is TRBV6-5 and J usage is TRBJ2-4; D is perhaps TRBD1 (6 bases). The germline V and J ends were trimmed by 7 bases and 7 bases, with 8 bases remaining between them. Germline-derived CDR1 and CDR2 are MNHEY and SVGAGI. This CDR3 spans 11 amino acids. The chain's CDR3 is CASKGENIQYF. DNA for the CDR3: TGTGCCAGCAAGGGGGAGAACATTCAGTACTTC.

As DNA, the CDR3 is TGTGCCAGCAGCGCGGGACTAGCCCTCACAGATACGCAGTATTTT. It translates to CASSAGLALTDTQYF. The chain is built from TRBV9 and TRBJ2-3; 9 positions agree with TRBD2. This CDR3 has 15 amino acids. The germline CDR1 and CDR2 sequences are SGDLS and YYNGEE. Trimming at V came to 3 bases and at J to 2 bases, leaving 4 bases not matched to a gene.

The chain carries TRBV10-3 and TRBJ1-1, with 8 bases that match TRBD1. CDR1 is ENHRY, CDR2 SYGVKD, per germline. CDR3 size: 14 residues. Losses at the gene ends were 10 bases for V and 5 bases for J; bases not matched to a gene: 12. CDR3 amino acids: CATWARTGRTEAFF. The CDR3 DNA reads as TGTGCCACCTGGGCCCGGACAGGGAGGACTGAAGCTTTCTTT.

This clonotype turned up a few times. J is TRBJ2-3 and V is TRBV20-1; 9 bases match TRBD2. The germline V gene has CDR1 DFQATT and CDR2 SNEGSKA (reference sequence). This CDR3 spans 17 amino acids. V lost 1 base, J lost 4 bases, and 12 bases stayed unmatched. DNA of the CDR3: TGCAGTGCTAGAGGGCCCATGGAGCGGGGGGACCCAGATACGCAGTATTTT. This encodes CSARGPMERGDPDTQYF.

This clonotype was seen only a few times. The rearrangement joins TRBV7-2 to TRBJ2-7; D is perhaps TRBD1 or TRBD2 (5 bases each). Deletions cut 7 bases from V and 3 bases from J, with 10 bases between. Germline assignment: CDR1 SGHTA and CDR2 FQGNSA. The CDR3 extends over 12 amino acids. In DNA, the CDR3 is TGTGCCAGCACTCGGGACCTCTACGAGCAGTACTTC. This sequence encodes CASTRDLYEQYF. The complete variable domain, with remaining parts taken from reference TRBV7-2 and TRBJ2-7, reads GAGVSQSPSNKVTEKGKDVELRCDPISGHTALYWYRQSLGQGLEFLIYFQGNSAPDKSGLPSDRFSAERTGGSVSTLTIQRTQQEDSAVYLCASTRDLYEQYFGPGTRLTVT.

The chain combines TRBV24-1 with TRBJ2-1; D is uncertain. Germline loops: CDR1 KGHDR, CDR2 SFDVKD. The V and J ends lost 9 bases and 3 bases respectively, with 23 bases between them. The CDR3 consists of 17 residues. This chain's CDR3 is CATSTTLTEKGYNEQFF. The CDR3 coding sequence is TGTGCCACCTCTACAACCTTGACTGAAAAGGGCTACAATGAGCAGTTCTTC.

As for this clonotype: Germline and junction disagree at one end, which may indicate a read error. The CDR3 DNA reads as TGTGCCAGCAGCTTATTTCAGGTCTCTGGGGCCAACGTCCGGACTTTC. This codes for CASSLFQVSGANVRTF. This rearrangement joins TRBV7-2 to TRBJ2-6; tentatively, D is TRBD1 (5 bases). This CDR3 spans 16 amino acids. Per the germline V gene, CDR1 is SGHTA and CDR2 is FQGNSA.